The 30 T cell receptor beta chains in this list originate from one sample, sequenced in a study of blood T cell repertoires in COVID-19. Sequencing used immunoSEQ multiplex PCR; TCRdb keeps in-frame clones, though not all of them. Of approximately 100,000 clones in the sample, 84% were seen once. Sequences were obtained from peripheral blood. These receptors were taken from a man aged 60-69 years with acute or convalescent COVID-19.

The CDR3 protein is CASSGPRGGPLHF. The CDR3 DNA reads TGTGCCAGCAGTGGGCCACGGGGGGGGCCCCTCCACTTT. This rearrangement joins TRBV6-6 to TRBJ1-6, with D maybe TRBD1 (5 bases). CDR1 is MNHNY, CDR2 SVGAGI, per germline (reference sequence). The CDR3 totals 13 residues. Trimming removed 5 bases from V and 13 bases from J, with 15 bases in between.

This CDR3 is CAWSALAPIGVYSNQPQHF. For the CDR3, the DNA is TGTGCCTGGAGTGCCCTAGCCCCGATCGGGGTTTATAGCAATCAGCCCCAGCATTTT. This chain uses TRBV30 with TRBJ1-5, with D hard to call. The CDR3 sequence is 19 residues long. The germline V gene encodes CDR1 GTSNPN and CDR2 SVGIG (reference sequence). Trimming shortened V by 1 base and J by 0 bases, and 22 bases separated the two germline ends.

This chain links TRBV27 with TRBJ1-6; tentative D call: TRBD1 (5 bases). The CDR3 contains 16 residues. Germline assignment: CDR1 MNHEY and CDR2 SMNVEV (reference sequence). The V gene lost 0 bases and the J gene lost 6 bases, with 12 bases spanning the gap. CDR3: CASSLSGRGGNSPLHF. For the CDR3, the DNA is TGTGCCAGCAGTTTATCCGGGCGGGGCGGTAATTCACCCCTCCACTTT.

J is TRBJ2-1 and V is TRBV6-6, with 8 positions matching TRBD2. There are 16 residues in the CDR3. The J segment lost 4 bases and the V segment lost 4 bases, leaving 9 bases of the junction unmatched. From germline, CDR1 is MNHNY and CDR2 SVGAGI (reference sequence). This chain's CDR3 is CASSSRTSTRYNEQFF. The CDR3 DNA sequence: TGTGCCAGCAGTTCGCGGACTAGCACGAGATACAATGAGCAGTTCTTC.

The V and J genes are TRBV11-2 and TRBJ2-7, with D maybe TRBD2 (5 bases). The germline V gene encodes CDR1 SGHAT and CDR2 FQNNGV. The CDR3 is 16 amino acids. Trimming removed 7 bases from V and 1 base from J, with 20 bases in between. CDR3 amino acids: CASTSPSSRGSYEQYF. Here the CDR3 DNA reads TGTGCCAGCACCTCCCCCTCGAGTCGGGGATCCTACGAGCAGTACTTC.

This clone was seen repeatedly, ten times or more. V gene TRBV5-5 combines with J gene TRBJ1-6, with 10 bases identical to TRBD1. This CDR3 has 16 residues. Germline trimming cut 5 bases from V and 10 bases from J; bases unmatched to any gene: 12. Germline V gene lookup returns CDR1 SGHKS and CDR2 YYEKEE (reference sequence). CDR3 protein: CASSFPSGTGDSPLHF. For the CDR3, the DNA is TGTGCCAGCAGTTTTCCCTCCGGGACAGGGGACTCACCCCTCCACTTT. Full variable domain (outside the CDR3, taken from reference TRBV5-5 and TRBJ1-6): DAGVTQSPTHLIKTRGQQVTLRCSPISGHKSVSWYQQVLGQGPQFIFQYYEKEERGRGNFPDRFSARQFPNYSSELNVNALLLGDSALYLCASSFPSGTGDSPLHFGNGTRLTVT.

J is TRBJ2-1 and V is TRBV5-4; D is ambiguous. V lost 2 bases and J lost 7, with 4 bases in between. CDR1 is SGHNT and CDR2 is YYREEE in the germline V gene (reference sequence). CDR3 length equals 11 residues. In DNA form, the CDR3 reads TGTGCCAGCAGCTTTCGGAATGAGCAGTTCTTC. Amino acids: CASSFRNEQFF.

The CDR3: CASSPGTADTQYF. CDR3 coding DNA: TGTGCCAGCTCACCAGGGACTGCGGATACGCAGTATTTT. This chain joins TRBV18 and TRBJ2-3, with D possibly TRBD2 on 6 matching bases. V was trimmed by 2 bases and J by 6 bases, leaving 9 bases between them. The CDR3 consists of 13 residues. The germline CDR1 and CDR2 sequences are KGHSH and LQKENI.

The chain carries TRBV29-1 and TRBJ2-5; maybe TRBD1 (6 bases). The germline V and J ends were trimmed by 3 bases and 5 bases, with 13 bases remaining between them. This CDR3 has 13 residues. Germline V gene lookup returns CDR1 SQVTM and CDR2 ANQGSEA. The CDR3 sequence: CSVDGRGGETQYF. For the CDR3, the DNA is TGCAGCGTTGACGGCAGGGGCGGTGAGACCCAGTACTTC.

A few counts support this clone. CDR3 residues: CASSGGGSGLADTQYF. In DNA form, the CDR3 reads TGTGCCAGCAGTGGCGGGGGGTCAGGGTTGGCAGATACGCAGTATTTT. This chain joins TRBV28 and TRBJ2-3; 8 bases map to TRBD2. Unmatched junction bases numbered 11, after V lost 5 bases and J lost 4 bases. CDR3 length: 16 residues. The germline V gene has CDR1 MDHEN and CDR2 SYDVKM.

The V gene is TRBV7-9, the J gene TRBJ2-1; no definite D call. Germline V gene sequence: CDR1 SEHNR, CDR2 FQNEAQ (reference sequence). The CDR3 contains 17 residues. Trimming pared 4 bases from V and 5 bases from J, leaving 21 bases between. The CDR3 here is CASSSTQRSGWHNEQFF. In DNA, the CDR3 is TGTGCCAGCAGCTCCACACAGAGATCAGGCTGGCACAATGAGCAGTTCTTC.

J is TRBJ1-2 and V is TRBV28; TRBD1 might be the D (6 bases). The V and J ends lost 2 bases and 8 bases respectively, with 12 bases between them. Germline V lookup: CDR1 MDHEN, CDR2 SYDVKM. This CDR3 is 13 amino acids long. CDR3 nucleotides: TGTGCCAGCAGTTTAACAGGGAGTTACGGCTACACCTTC. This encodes CASSLTGSYGYTF.

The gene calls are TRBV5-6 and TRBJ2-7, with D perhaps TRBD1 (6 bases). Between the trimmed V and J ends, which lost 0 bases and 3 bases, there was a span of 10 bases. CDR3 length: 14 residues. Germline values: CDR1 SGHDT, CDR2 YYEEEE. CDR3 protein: CASSLADRFYEQYV. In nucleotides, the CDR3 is TGTGCCAGCAGCTTGGCAGACAGGTTCTACGAGCAGTACGTC.

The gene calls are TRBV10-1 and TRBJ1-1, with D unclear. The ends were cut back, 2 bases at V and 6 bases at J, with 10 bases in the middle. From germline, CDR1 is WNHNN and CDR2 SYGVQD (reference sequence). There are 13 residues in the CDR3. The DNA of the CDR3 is TGCGCCAGCAGTGAGGGCAGATCTCCTGAAGCTTTCTTT. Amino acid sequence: CASSEGRSPEAFF.

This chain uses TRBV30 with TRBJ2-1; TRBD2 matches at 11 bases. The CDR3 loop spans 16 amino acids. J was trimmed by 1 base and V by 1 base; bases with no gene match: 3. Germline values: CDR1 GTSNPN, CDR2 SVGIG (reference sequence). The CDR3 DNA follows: TGTGCCTGGAGTGGTCTAGCGGGAGGATCCTACAATGAGCAGTTCTTC. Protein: CAWSGLAGGSYNEQFF.

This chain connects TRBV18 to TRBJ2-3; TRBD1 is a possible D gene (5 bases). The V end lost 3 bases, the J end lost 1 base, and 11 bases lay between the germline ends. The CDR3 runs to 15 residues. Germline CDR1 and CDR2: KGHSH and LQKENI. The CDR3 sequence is CASSPDQGGTDTQYF. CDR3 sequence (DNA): TGTGCCAGCTCACCGGACCAAGGGGGCACAGATACGCAGTATTTT.

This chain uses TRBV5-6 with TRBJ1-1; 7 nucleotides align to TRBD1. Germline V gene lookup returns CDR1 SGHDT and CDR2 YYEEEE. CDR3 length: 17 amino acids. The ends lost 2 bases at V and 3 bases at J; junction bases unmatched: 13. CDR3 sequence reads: CASSLFSGTAGDTEAFF. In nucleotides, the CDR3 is TGTGCCAGCAGCTTATTCTCAGGGACAGCTGGGGACACTGAAGCTTTCTTT.

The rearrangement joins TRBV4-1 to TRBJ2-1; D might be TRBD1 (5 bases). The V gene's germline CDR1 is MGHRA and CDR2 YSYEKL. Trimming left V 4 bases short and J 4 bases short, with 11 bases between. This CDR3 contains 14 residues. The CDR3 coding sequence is TGCGCCAGCAGCCCAGGACAAGAATACAATGAGCAGTTCTTC. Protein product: CASSPGQEYNEQFF.

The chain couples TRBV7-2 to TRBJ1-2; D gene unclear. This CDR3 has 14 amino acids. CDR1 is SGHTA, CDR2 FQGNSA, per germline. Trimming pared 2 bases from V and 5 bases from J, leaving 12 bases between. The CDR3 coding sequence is TGTGCCAGCAGCTTACCGGGAGCCTTTTATGGCTACACCTTC. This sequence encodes CASSLPGAFYGYTF.

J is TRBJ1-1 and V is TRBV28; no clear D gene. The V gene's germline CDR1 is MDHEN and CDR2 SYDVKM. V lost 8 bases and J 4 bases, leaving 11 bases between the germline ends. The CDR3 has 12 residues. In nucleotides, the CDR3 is TGTGCCAGCTATGTGGGGAGCACTGAAGCTTTCTTT. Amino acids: CASYVGSTEAFF.

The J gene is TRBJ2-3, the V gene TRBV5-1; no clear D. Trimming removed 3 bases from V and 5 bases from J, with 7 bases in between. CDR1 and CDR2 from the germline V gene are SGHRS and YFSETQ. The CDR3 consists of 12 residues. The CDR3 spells CASSWAGDTQYF. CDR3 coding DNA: TGCGCCAGCAGCTGGGCTGGAGATACGCAGTATTTT. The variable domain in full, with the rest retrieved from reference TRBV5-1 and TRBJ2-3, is KAGVTQTPRYLIKTRGQQVTLSCSPISGHRSVSWYQQTPGQGLQFLFEYFSETQRNKGNFPGRFSGRQFSNSRSEMNVSTLELGDSALYLCASSWAGDTQYFGPGTRLTVL.

CDR3 nucleotide sequence: TGTGCCAGCAGTCCACAGGGGGTATTGCATCAGCCCCAGCATTTT. Its protein product is CASSPQGVLHQPQHF. The chain links TRBV2 to TRBJ1-5; 8 positions agree with TRBD1. Germline V CDR1 and CDR2: SNHLY, FYNNEI. The CDR3 has 15 amino acids. Germline trimming cut 5 bases from V and 5 bases from J; bases unmatched to any gene: 8.

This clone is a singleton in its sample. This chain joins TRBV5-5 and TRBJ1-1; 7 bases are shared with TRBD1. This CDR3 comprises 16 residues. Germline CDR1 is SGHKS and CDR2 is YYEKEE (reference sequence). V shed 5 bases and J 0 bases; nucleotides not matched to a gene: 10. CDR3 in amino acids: CASSAGTDFMNTEAFF. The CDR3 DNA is TGTGCCAGCAGTGCCGGGACAGACTTCATGAACACTGAAGCTTTCTTT.

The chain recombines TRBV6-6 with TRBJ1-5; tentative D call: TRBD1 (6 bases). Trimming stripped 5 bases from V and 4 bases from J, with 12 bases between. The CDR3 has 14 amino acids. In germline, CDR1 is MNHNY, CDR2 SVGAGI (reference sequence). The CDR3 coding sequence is TGTGCCAGCAGTCAAAACAGGGATAATCAGCCCCAGCATTTT. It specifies CASSQNRDNQPQHF.

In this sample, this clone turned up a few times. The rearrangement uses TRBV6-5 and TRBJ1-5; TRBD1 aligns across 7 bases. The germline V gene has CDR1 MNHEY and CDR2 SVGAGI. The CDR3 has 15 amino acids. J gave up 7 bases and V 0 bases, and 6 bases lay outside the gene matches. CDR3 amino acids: CASSYSGGAEQPQHF. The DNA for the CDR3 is TGTGCCAGCAGTTACTCAGGGGGCGCAGAACAGCCCCAGCATTTT.

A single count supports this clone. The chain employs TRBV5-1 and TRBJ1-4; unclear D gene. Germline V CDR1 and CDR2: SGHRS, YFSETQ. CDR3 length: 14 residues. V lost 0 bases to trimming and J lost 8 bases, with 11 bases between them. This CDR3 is CASSLAPQQEKLFF. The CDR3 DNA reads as TGCGCCAGCAGCTTGGCGCCACAACAGGAAAAACTGTTTTTT.

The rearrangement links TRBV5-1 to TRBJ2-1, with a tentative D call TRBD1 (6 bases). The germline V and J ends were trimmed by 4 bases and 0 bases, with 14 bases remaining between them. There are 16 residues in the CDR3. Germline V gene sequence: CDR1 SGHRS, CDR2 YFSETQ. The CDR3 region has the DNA TGCGCCAGCAGCACAGGGACCACCAGCTCCTACAATGAGCAGTTCTTC. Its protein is CASSTGTTSSYNEQFF.

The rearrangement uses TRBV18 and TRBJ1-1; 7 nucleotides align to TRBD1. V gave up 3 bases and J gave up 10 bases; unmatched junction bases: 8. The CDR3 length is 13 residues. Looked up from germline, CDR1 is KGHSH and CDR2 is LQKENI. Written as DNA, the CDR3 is TGTGCCAGCTCACCGACAACAGGGGAAGGAGCTTTCTTT. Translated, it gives CASSPTTGEGAFF.

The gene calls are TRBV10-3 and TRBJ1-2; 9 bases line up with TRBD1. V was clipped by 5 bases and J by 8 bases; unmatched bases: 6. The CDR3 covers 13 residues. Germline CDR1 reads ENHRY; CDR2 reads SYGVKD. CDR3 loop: CAISPTGGGGYTF. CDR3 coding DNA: TGTGCCATCAGTCCCACAGGGGGCGGAGGCTACACCTTC.

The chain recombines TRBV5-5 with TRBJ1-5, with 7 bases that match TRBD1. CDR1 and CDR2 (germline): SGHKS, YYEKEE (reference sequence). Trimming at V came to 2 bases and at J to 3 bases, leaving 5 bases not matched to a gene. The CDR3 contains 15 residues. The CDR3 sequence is CASSFTGQFNQPQHF. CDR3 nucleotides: TGTGCCAGCAGCTTCACGGGACAGTTCAATCAGCCCCAGCATTTT. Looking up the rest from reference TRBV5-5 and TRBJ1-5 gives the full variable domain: DAGVTQSPTHLIKTRGQQVTLRCSPISGHKSVSWYQQVLGQGPQFIFQYYEKEERGRGNFPDRFSARQFPNYSSELNVNALLLGDSALYLCASSFTGQFNQPQHFGDGTRLSIL.